These 13 T cell receptor beta chains came from one sample sequenced in a study of cytomegalovirus exposure and HLA in healthy donors. The assay was immunoSEQ multiplex PCR, and TCRdb's table has in-frame clones only and misses some. The table lists 80,000 to 100,000 clones, about 83% of them singletons. The source material was PBMCs. Receptors originate from a woman in her thirties in good health and CMV-seronegative.

V gene TRBV9 combines with J gene TRBJ2-1; D gene unclear. Trimming left V 0 bases short and J 0 bases short, with 4 bases between. Germline CDR1 reads SGDLS; CDR2 reads YYNGEE. CDR3 length equals 14 residues. The DNA of the CDR3 is TGTGCCAGCAGCGTAGCGAGCTCCTACAATGAGCAGTTCTTC. Its protein is CASSVASSYNEQFF.

A few counts support this clone. This chain connects TRBV4-1 to TRBJ2-7; TRBD2 matches 8 bases. V gave up 4 bases and J gave up 0 bases; unmatched junction bases: 2. The CDR3 has 14 residues. Germline CDR1 reads MGHRA; CDR2 reads YSYEKL. The CDR3 coding sequence is TGCGCCAGCAGCCCGAGCGGGAGCTCCTACGAGCAGTACTTC. Translation: CASSPSGSSYEQYF.

The V call is TRBV6-4, the J call TRBJ2-2, with 8 bases fitting TRBD1. Germline V gene sequence: CDR1 MRHNA, CDR2 SNTAGT. Trimming removed 6 bases from V and 2 bases from J; junction bases left unmatched: 11. CDR3 length equals 17 residues. The CDR3 nucleotides are TGTGCCAGCAGCAGATTTGGGACAGGATCTAACACCGGGGAGCTGTTTTTT. Amino acids: CASSRFGTGSNTGELFF.

A single count supports this clone. This chain connects TRBV5-1 to TRBJ2-3; a weak D match, TRBD1 (6 bases). Trimming left V 3 bases short and J 2 bases short, with 10 bases between. This CDR3 is built from 14 residues. The germline gives CDR1 SGHRS, CDR2 YFSETQ. Written as DNA, the CDR3 is TGCGCCAGCAGCTCGACAGGTCCCACAGATACGCAGTATTTT. Residues: CASSSTGPTDTQYF.

This chain uses TRBV7-2 with TRBJ2-7, with D tentatively TRBD2 (7 bases). Germline-derived CDR1 and CDR2 are SGHTA and FQGNSA. This CDR3 spans 15 amino acids. Trimming cost V 5 bases and J 0 bases, with 14 bases left between them. In nucleotides, the CDR3 is TGTGCCAGCAGCCCACGGCGGGGGCTCTCCTACGAGCAGTACTTC. Translated, it gives CASSPRRGLSYEQYF. The variable domain in full, with the rest retrieved from reference TRBV7-2 and TRBJ2-7, is GAGVSQSPSNKVTEKGKDVELRCDPISGHTALYWYRQSLGQGLEFLIYFQGNSAPDKSGLPSDRFSAERTGGSVSTLTIQRTQQEDSAVYLCASSPRRGLSYEQYFGPGTRLTVT.

The V and J genes are TRBV28 and TRBJ2-7; TRBD2 aligns across 10 bases. V shed 5 bases, J shed 5 bases, and the junction held 9 bases outside the gene matches. The CDR3 runs 15 residues. Germline V lookup: CDR1 MDHEN, CDR2 SYDVKM. Written as DNA, the CDR3 is TGTGCCAGCAGTCCGCCCGGACTAGCGGCGAACGAGCAGTACTTC. Its translation: CASSPPGLAANEQYF. Drawing the rest from reference TRBV28 and TRBJ2-7, the complete variable domain is DVKVTQSSRYLVKRTGEKVFLECVQDMDHENMFWYRQDPGLGLRLIYFSYDVKMKEKGDIPEGYSVSREKKERFSLILESASTNQTSMYLCASSPPGLAANEQYFGPGTRLTVT.

This chain connects TRBV5-1 to TRBJ2-3; D not resolved. Germline CDR1 reads SGHRS; CDR2 reads YFSETQ. V gave up 3 bases and J gave up 2 bases, with 16 bases separating them. This CDR3 has 16 amino acids. The CDR3 region has the DNA TGCGCCAGCAGCTCCCCCGGAGCGAGAAACACAGATACGCAGTATTTT. This encodes CASSSPGARNTDTQYF.

This chain connects TRBV28 to TRBJ2-1, with no clear D. The CDR3 consists of 15 residues. With 5 bases removed from V and 8 bases from J, the gap between germline ends came to 19 bases. In germline, CDR1 is MDHEN, CDR2 SYDVKM. This CDR3 is CASSPTGYSRDEQFF. CDR3 sequence (DNA): TGTGCCAGCAGTCCCACCGGGTACTCCCGCGATGAGCAGTTCTTC.

The rearrangement joins TRBV10-1 to TRBJ1-1; D unresolved. CDR1 and CDR2 (germline): WNHNN, SYGVQD (reference sequence). The V and J ends lost 5 bases and 11 bases respectively, with 6 bases between them. The CDR3 is 9 residues long. The chain's CDR3 is CASSRVAFF. In nucleotides, the CDR3 is TGCGCCAGCAGTCGGGTGGCTTTCTTT.

V usage is TRBV6-1 and J usage is TRBJ2-5; no reliable D call. Germline CDR1 is MNHNS and CDR2 is SASEGT. The CDR3 contains 14 residues. Trimming cost V 2 bases and J 0 bases, with 7 bases left between them. Here the CDR3 reads CASSESSYQETQYF. The CDR3 DNA is TGTGCCAGCAGTGAATCCAGTTACCAAGAGACCCAGTACTTC.

The genes are TRBV10-3 and TRBJ2-5, with a weak D call TRBD1 (5 bases). The CDR3 has 13 residues. Germline lookup yields CDR1 ENHRY and CDR2 SYGVKD. The V gene lost 6 bases and the J gene lost 2 bases, with 10 bases spanning the gap. CDR3 in amino acids: CAIRKDRQETQYF. CDR3 nucleotides: TGTGCCATCAGGAAAGACAGACAAGAGACCCAGTACTTC.

The gene calls are TRBV7-9 and TRBJ2-7; tentative D call: TRBD2 (6 bases). CDR3 length: 15 residues. V dropped 5 bases and J dropped 4 bases, with 18 bases sitting between them. Germline V lookup: CDR1 SEHNR, CDR2 FQNEAQ (reference sequence). The CDR3, as DNA: TGTGCCAGCAGCGAAACCCGAGCGGGCGAGTACGAGCAGTACTTC. It encodes CASSETRAGEYEQYF.

This chain connects TRBV6-5 to TRBJ1-1; a weak D match, TRBD1 (6 bases). V lost 5 bases and J lost 3, with 10 bases in between. The CDR3 is 13 amino acids. Per germline, CDR1 MNHEY and CDR2 SVGAGI. The CDR3 spells CASSTGSDTEAFF. The CDR3 DNA reads as TGTGCCAGCAGTACAGGGTCGGACACTGAAGCTTTCTTT.